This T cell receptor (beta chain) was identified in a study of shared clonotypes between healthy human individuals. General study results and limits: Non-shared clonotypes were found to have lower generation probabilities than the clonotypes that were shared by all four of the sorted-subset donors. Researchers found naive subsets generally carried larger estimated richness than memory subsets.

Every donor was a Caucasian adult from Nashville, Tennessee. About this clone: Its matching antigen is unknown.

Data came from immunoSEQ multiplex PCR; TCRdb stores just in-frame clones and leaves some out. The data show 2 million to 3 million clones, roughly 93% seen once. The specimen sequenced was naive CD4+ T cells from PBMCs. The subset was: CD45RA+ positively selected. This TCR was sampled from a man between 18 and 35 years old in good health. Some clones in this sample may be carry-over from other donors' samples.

Written as DNA, the CDR3 is TGTGCCAGCAGTCACCGGGACAGGGGTGAAAAACTGTTTTTT. Amino acids: CASSHRDRGEKLFF. The chain combines TRBV6-1 with TRBJ1-4, with TRBD1 matching 10 bases. V was clipped by 5 bases and J by 7 bases; unmatched bases: 4. The CDR3 sequence is 14 residues long. CDR1 and CDR2 from the germline V gene are MNHNS and SASEGT.